What follows is one T cell receptor (beta chain) and its context. What it recognizes is unknown. These data are taken from a study of blood T cells in healthy people across ages. Findings of the study overall: Strong correlation existed between TCR beta diversity and naive T cell percentage.

The use of a sample-barcoded 5' primer and a J-beta primer mix characterized a second PCR of about 6 to 11 cycles. A single record per CDR3 protein comes from TCRdb applying MiXCR to the 5' RACE reads. The sample includes 650,000 to 900,000 distinct CDR3 sequences, under 80% seen only once; the top ten take roughly a quarter. The CDR3 covers 14 residues. The V gene's germline CDR1 is MNHEY and CDR2 SMNVEV (reference sequence). Trimming cost V 2 bases and J 0 bases, with 5 bases left between them. This TCR was recovered from a man aged 30 to 45 in good health. The sample consisted of blood. The rearrangement joins TRBV27 to TRBJ1-5; no clear D gene. CDR3 in DNA: TGTGCCAGCAGTTTAGACCGTAGCAATCAGCCCCAGCATTTT. This translates into CASSLDRSNQPQHF.